The 27 T cell receptor beta chains reported below all come from one sample, sequenced in a study of T cells in Graves' hyperthyroidism and ophthalmopathy. RNA transcripts provided the source from which TCR beta CDR3 regions were amplified. TCR CDR3 regions were first amplified by RT-PCR with HTBI primers. TCRdb analysed the multiplex PCR reads with MiXCR anew, one entry per CDR3 protein. The sample lists over 250,000 distinct CDR3 sequences, 25% to 30% occurring once. Specimen: blood. All receptors come from a middle-aged man with Graves' hyperthyroidism that later progressed to Graves' ophthalmopathy.

The chain uses TRBV5-1 and TRBJ1-1; TRBD1 aligns across 7 bases. Germline V gene sequence: CDR1 SGHRS, CDR2 YFSETQ. The CDR3 runs 12 residues. V was pared by 4 bases and J by 11 bases, with 8 bases of the junction left unmatched. CDR3 in DNA: TGCGCCAGCAGCAAGAACGACAGGGACGCTTTCTTT. Protein: CASSKNDRDAFF.

This clonotype was counted at least ten times. This chain links TRBV20-1 with TRBJ2-5; 7 bases line up with TRBD2. CDR1 DFQATT and CDR2 SNEGSKA come from the germline V gene (reference sequence). The CDR3 consists of 18 residues. V shed 3 bases and J 2 bases; nucleotides not matched to a gene: 18. The DNA of the CDR3 is TGCAGTGCTAGCGGTTCGGTCAGCGGGGTGGGACCTCAAGAGACCCAGTACTTC. Translated: CSASGSVSGVGPQETQYF.

The sample holds many counts of this clonotype. A much more abundant neighbour one base away suggests this may be a read error. This chain links TRBV29-1 with TRBJ2-7; the D call may be TRBD1 or TRBD2 (5 bases each). The CDR3 contains 13 residues. Per the germline V gene, CDR1 is SQVTM and CDR2 is ANQGSEA. The V gene lost 5 bases and the J gene lost 1 base, with 12 bases spanning the gap. CDR3 bases: TGCAGCGTTCTCGGGACGGAATCCTACGAGCAGTACTTC. It yields the protein CSVLGTESYEQYF.

In its sample, this clonotype was seen many times. The chain joins TRBV20-1 to TRBJ1-1; TRBD1 is a possible D gene (5 bases). Germline lookup yields CDR1 DFQATT and CDR2 SNEGSKA (reference sequence). CDR3 size: 15 residues. V was cut by 2 bases and J by 1 base, with 14 bases left in between. DNA for the CDR3: TGCAGTGCTAGACCGACAGACCCGGGGAACACTGAAGCTTTCTTT. Encoded protein: CSARPTDPGNTEAFF.

The table lists this clonotype with many counts. This chain links TRBV7-2 with TRBJ1-2; D unresolved. Trimming pared 5 bases from V and 8 bases from J, leaving 15 bases between. Germline V CDR1 and CDR2: SGHTA, FQGNSA. The length of the CDR3 is 13 residues. This CDR3 is CASSTPQSWGYTF. CDR3 coding DNA: TGTGCCAGCAGCACTCCCCAGAGCTGGGGCTACACCTTC.

There are many counts of this clonotype. This chain links TRBV29-1 with TRBJ1-2; no clear D gene. This CDR3 is 12 amino acids long. With 1 base removed from V and 8 bases from J, the gap between germline ends came to 11 bases. Germline V gives CDR1 SQVTM, CDR2 ANQGSEA. This CDR3 reads CSVEVQDGGYTF. CDR3 nucleotide sequence: TGCAGCGTTGAAGTCCAGGATGGCGGCTACACCTTC.

This clonotype was counted ten times or more. The chain couples TRBV12-3 or TRBV12-4 to TRBJ2-5, with TRBD1 as a possible D gene (6 bases). The CDR3 contains 15 residues. Trimming cost V 0 bases and J 5 bases, with 13 bases left between them. In nucleotides, the CDR3 is TGTGCCAGCAGTTTAGCGAGTGGTGGGGGCGAGACCCAGTACTTC. This sequence encodes CASSLASGGGETQYF.

This clonotype was observed many times. This sequence joins TRBV15 and TRBJ2-5, with D perhaps TRBD1 (6 bases). The CDR3 is made up of 16 amino acids. Trimming removed 5 bases at V and 1 base at J, with 17 bases between. Germline CDR1 and CDR2: LNHNV and YYDKDF (reference sequence). The CDR3 DNA follows: TGTGCCACCAGCGGACGGGATTGGACAGCCCAAGAGACCCAGTACTTC. This gives the protein CATSGRDWTAQETQYF.

This clonotype was recorded at least ten times. The chain carries TRBV2 and TRBJ2-2; 11 positions match TRBD2. Trimming removed 3 bases from V and 2 bases from J; junction bases left unmatched: 5. The CDR3 loop spans 17 amino acids. CDR1 is SNHLY and CDR2 is FYNNEI in the germline V gene. CDR3 in DNA: TGTGCCAGCAGTGAGGCGGGACTAGCGGATAACACCGGGGAGCTGTTTTTT. It translates to CASSEAGLADNTGELFF.

CDR3 DNA sequence: TGCAGTGCTAGAGAGGACAGGGAAAATCAGCCCCAGCATTTT. Translated, it gives CSAREDRENQPQHF. This chain joins TRBV20-1 and TRBJ1-5; 8 nucleotides align to TRBD1. The germline CDR1 and CDR2 sequences are DFQATT and SNEGSKA (reference sequence). With 0 bases clipped from V and 4 bases from J, the junction kept 2 bases outside the gene matches. There are 14 residues in the CDR3.

In its sample, this clonotype was seen many times. The chain recombines TRBV5-4 with TRBJ2-2; 7 nucleotides line up with TRBD2. Germline loops: CDR1 SGHNT, CDR2 YYREEE (reference sequence). The CDR3 loop spans 14 amino acids. Losses at the gene ends were 9 bases for V and 0 bases for J; bases not matched to a gene: 5. In DNA, the CDR3 is TGTGCCAACAAGCGGGACCCGAACACCGGGGAGCTGTTTTTT. Translation: CANKRDPNTGELFF.

The sample holds many counts of this clonotype. V and J are TRBV29-1 and TRBJ1-1; no definite D call. This CDR3 has 11 residues. The ends were cut back, 5 bases at V and 3 bases at J, with 7 bases in the middle. Germline V gene lookup returns CDR1 SQVTM and CDR2 ANQGSEA. The CDR3 protein is CSVFGYTEAFF. The CDR3 nucleotides are TGCAGCGTTTTCGGATACACTGAAGCTTTCTTT.

This clonotype was detected many times. The chain links TRBV7-9 to TRBJ1-1, with D uncertain. This CDR3 has 15 residues. Germline lookup yields CDR1 SEHNR and CDR2 FQNEAQ (reference sequence). Trimming took off 5 bases at V and 4 bases at J, with 17 bases between the two ends. The CDR3 is CASSPSRMVGTEAFF. CDR3 bases: TGTGCCAGCAGCCCATCTAGAATGGTCGGCACTGAAGCTTTCTTT.

The rearrangement uses TRBV10-3 and TRBJ1-1; TRBD1 aligns across 8 bases. Trimming cost V 8 bases and J 0 bases; bases outside gene matches: 11. In germline, CDR1 is ENHRY, CDR2 SYGVKD. This CDR3 spans 16 amino acids. The DNA of the CDR3 is TGTGCCATCTCCTCCGGGACAGGAATCATGAACACTGAAGCTTTCTTT. Translating gives CAISSGTGIMNTEAFF.

The table lists this clonotype with many counts. The rearrangement links TRBV20-1 to TRBJ1-2, with a weak D call TRBD1 (6 bases). Germline assignment: CDR1 DFQATT and CDR2 SNEGSKA (reference sequence). This CDR3 region has 15 residues. Trimming pared 0 bases from V and 0 bases from J, leaving 11 bases between. The CDR3 protein is CSARDQGPTNYGYTF. In DNA form, the CDR3 reads TGCAGTGCTAGAGATCAGGGGCCAACTAACTATGGCTACACCTTC.

Many counts were recorded for this clonotype. V usage is TRBV7-3 and J usage is TRBJ1-1; D gene unclear. This CDR3 region has 14 residues. Germline CDR1 reads SGHTA; CDR2 reads FQGTGA. Trimming removed 2 bases from V and 5 bases from J, with 12 bases in between. The CDR3: CASSLGRLGTEAFF. The DNA for the CDR3 is TGTGCCAGCAGCTTAGGCCGGTTAGGGACTGAAGCTTTCTTT.

CDR3 in amino acids: CASNPGTGKITSHEQYF. The CDR3 coding sequence is TGTGCCAGCAACCCCGGGACAGGAAAAATCACGTCCCACGAGCAGTACTTC. V gene TRBV28 combines with J gene TRBJ2-7; 8 bases agree with TRBD1. J gave up 5 bases and V 7 bases, and 19 bases lay outside the gene matches. CDR1 is MDHEN and CDR2 is SYDVKM in the germline V gene. CDR3 length equals 17 residues.

This clonotype appeared many times. In DNA, the CDR3 is TGCAGTGCTAGAAGATTCGGGGGGACTGGAAACACCATATATTTT. As protein: CSARRFGGTGNTIYF. V is TRBV20-1 and J is TRBJ1-3; D perhaps matches TRBD1 (5 bases). This CDR3 region has 15 residues. Trimming left V 2 bases short and J 2 bases short, with 13 bases between. Germline assignment: CDR1 DFQATT and CDR2 SNEGSKA (reference sequence).

The table lists this clonotype with many counts. The gene calls are TRBV15 and TRBJ1-2; no clear D. Per the germline V gene, CDR1 is LNHNV and CDR2 is YYDKDF (reference sequence). This CDR3 contains 13 residues. Trimming took off 2 bases at V and 3 bases at J, with 7 bases between the two ends. The CDR3 DNA reads as TGTGCCACCAGCAGACAGACCCACTATGGCTACACCTTC. Its translation is CATSRQTHYGYTF.

This clonotype came up many times. This chain uses TRBV10-3 with TRBJ2-5, with D possibly matching TRBD1 (5 bases). V was shortened by 2 bases and J by 3 bases, with 10 bases between the two germline ends. CDR3 length: 14 amino acids. Germline assignment: CDR1 ENHRY and CDR2 SYGVKD. The CDR3 DNA reads TGTGCCATCAGTGAGCAGGGTTCGGAAGAGACCCAGTACTTC. Amino acids: CAISEQGSEETQYF.

The J gene is TRBJ2-7, the V gene TRBV30; 11 bases map to TRBD2. Germline CDR1 GTSNPN, CDR2 SVGIG (reference sequence). This CDR3 is 15 amino acids long. V lost 5 bases to trimming and J lost 7 bases; unmatched junction nucleotides: 13. This chain's CDR3 is CAWAEGTSGRLEQYF. The CDR3 coding sequence is TGTGCCTGGGCCGAGGGGACTAGCGGCCGTCTAGAGCAGTACTTC.

This clonotype was recorded many times. The chain couples TRBV6-5 to TRBJ1-1, with D uncertain. CDR3 length: 14 residues. Germline lookup yields CDR1 MNHEY and CDR2 SVGAGI. V lost 0 bases and J lost 11, with 16 bases in between. The CDR3 region is CASSYSKWPRWAFF. CDR3 bases: TGTGCCAGCAGTTACTCTAAGTGGCCACGGTGGGCTTTCTTT.

CDR3 protein: CASSYSPNGATPLHF. The CDR3 DNA reads TGTGCCAGCAGTTACTCGCCCAATGGGGCTACACCCCTCCACTTT. J is TRBJ1-6 and V is TRBV6-5; the D gene is possibly TRBD1 (5 bases). Per the germline V gene, CDR1 is MNHEY and CDR2 is SVGAGI. The CDR3 is 15 residues long. Between the trimmed V and J ends, which lost 0 bases and 11 bases, there was a span of 14 bases.

This clonotype was found many times. The J gene is TRBJ1-1, the V gene TRBV18; D is uncertain. The germline V gene has CDR1 KGHSH and CDR2 LQKENI. The CDR3 consists of 13 residues. The V and J ends lost 2 bases and 0 bases respectively, with 4 bases between them. The CDR3 DNA sequence: TGTGCCAGCTCACCAAACCTGAACACTGAAGCTTTCTTT. It codes for CASSPNLNTEAFF.

This clonotype was picked up many times. The V gene is TRBV6-5, the J gene TRBJ1-1, with D possibly TRBD1 on 6 matching bases. This CDR3 has 15 residues. The V and J ends lost 0 bases and 4 bases respectively, with 12 bases between them. The germline CDR1 and CDR2 sequences are MNHEY and SVGAGI. CDR3 loop: CASSYSPGEVTEAFF. In DNA form, the CDR3 reads TGTGCCAGCAGTTACTCGCCAGGGGAGGTCACTGAAGCTTTCTTT.

This clonotype was recorded at least ten times. The chain links TRBV3-1 to TRBJ1-2; D is uncertain. CDR1 LGHDT and CDR2 YNNKEL come from the germline V gene (reference sequence). The CDR3 has 14 residues. The V gene lost 1 base and the J gene lost 2 bases, with 8 bases spanning the gap. The CDR3 nucleotides are TGTGCCAGCAGCCAAGCATTACAGAACTATGGCTACACCTTC. Protein: CASSQALQNYGYTF.

The sample holds many counts of this clonotype. The chain is built from TRBV2 and TRBJ2-2; the D is unclear. Germline V lookup: CDR1 SNHLY, CDR2 FYNNEI. The V end was cut by 6 bases, the J end by 2 bases, with 16 bases between. The CDR3 has 16 residues. This CDR3 reads CASSPSQYFNTGELFF. As DNA, the CDR3 is TGTGCCAGCAGCCCCTCCCAATATTTTAACACCGGGGAGCTGTTTTTT.